This entry describes one T cell receptor (beta chain). Its specificity is unknown. This specimen comes from a study of untreated major depressive disorder. Study outcomes and limitations: Compared with controls, depressed patients showed more TRBV05-01 (Vbeta 5.1) usage in CD4+ T cells.

Profiled with immunoSEQ multiplex PCR; TCRdb holds only in-frame clones, not every one. The profile shows around 23,000 clones, about 89% of them singletons. About 94% CD4+ purity was typical by flow cytometry. V was cut by 1 base and J by 2 bases, with 12 bases left in between. Germline values: CDR1 SGHTA, CDR2 FQGNSA. This CDR3 spans 15 amino acids. The chain employs TRBV7-2 and TRBJ2-7; D not certain. The sequenced sample consisted of CD4+ T cells from PBMCs. The clonotype comes from a woman aged 25 to 39 with major depressive disorder. The CDR3 here is CASSLETVFPYEQYF. Here the CDR3 DNA reads TGTGCCAGCAGCTTAGAAACCGTGTTCCCCTACGAGCAGTACTTC.